This paragraph covers one T cell receptor beta chain sequence. Its target is not known. Noted treatment: oral pan-JAK inhibitor, 5-10 mg twice daily. As the sequencing template, cDNA was produced by extracting RNA and reverse transcribing it. Here immunoSEQ multiplex PCR was the method, and the copy in TCRdb shows in-frame clones only, minus some. There are around 190,000 clones in the sample; around 60% occur only once, and roughly 0.67% lies in the top ten. The source of the sample is a study of CD8+ T cells in alopecia areata. Findings and caveats of the study: Association of baseline CD8+ expansion with response is uncertain owing to one nonresponder. Scalp data also include sequences from resident alphabeta T cells of normal skin. Lesional scalp displayed greater clonality than normal scalp, most notably in alopecia totalis/universalis. Tofacitinib significantly reduced both scalp clonality and expanded CD8+ clones among the top 100.

This material consisted of CD4+ T cells sorted from blood, taken at week 4, from a patient treated with tofacitinib. This TCR was recovered from a human donor with alopecia areata.

The CDR3 spells CSVMGQGPREQYF. CDR3 sequence (DNA): TGCAGCGTTATGGGACAGGGCCCAAGGGAGCAGTACTTC. The chain uses TRBV29-1 and TRBJ2-7; 9 bases match TRBD1. Germline V lookup: CDR1 SQVTM, CDR2 ANQGSEA. Unmatched junction bases numbered 9, after V lost 5 bases and J lost 7 bases. The CDR3 totals 13 residues.